This note documents a single TCR beta chain sequence. This clone appeared a few times. This clone's antigen is unknown. The input lacks base qualities; no much larger clone sits a single base away. This record comes from a study of cytotoxic CD8 clonotypes in ibrutinib-treated CLL (dated by TCRdb to about 2021). Notes on the research overall: In this cohort, around 15 patients were treatment-naive and fewer than 13 were relapsed/refractory, while fewer than 18 had unmutated IGHV. Partial responses were observed in approximately 24 patients and complete responses in 2; after a median follow-up of 68 months, remission was maintained in approximately 14 patients and progression was observed in approximately 12. Response samples were obtained after a median of around 11 months of treatment, with a range of roughly 6 to 36 months. Samples averaged around 280,000 productive templates and 90,000 to 100,000 productive rearrangements. Longitudinal samples were obtainable from about 30% of the roughly 90 participants in the trial. Cryopreserved peripheral blood mononuclear cells were obtained prior to treatment, at the time of response, and at either disease progression or sustained remission. The investigation overall reported the following: Public clonotypes were rare and either contracted or stayed stable during treatment, and the rise in clonality at ibrutinib response reflected the expansion of private clonotypes. At baseline, clonality was higher than in age-matched healthy donors and showed a strong correlation with circulating CD8+ T-cell counts. Sampling times were not matched between patients in sustained remission and patients whose disease was progressing, and lymph node repertoires were not examined. Clonality increased at ibrutinib response, stayed stable in sustained remission, and fell back toward baseline at progression.

For TCR beta library preparation, about 2.1 micrograms of genomic DNA were extracted from the cryopreserved PBMCs. Longitudinal blood samples from CLL patients on ibrutinib monotherapy were analyzed using high-throughput TCR beta sequencing. The patients took part in an open-label, single-center phase 2 trial of ibrutinib monotherapy. A MiSeq instrument was used for deep resolution sequencing, which targeted depths ranging from 1 in 1 million up to 1 in 200,000 T cells, with coverage averaging 10x for each clonotype. TCR beta libraries were generated with the immunoSEQ hsTCRB Kit. The original methods were these. ImmunoSEQ Data Assistant and ImmunoSEQ Analyzer were used for data analysis, and V, D and J genes were assigned according to IMGT definitions. Clonality, which ranges from 0 to 1, was calculated as one minus the normalized Shannon entropy of productive rearrangement frequencies. Public clonotype analysis was restricted to overrepresented clonotypes comprising at least 0.05% of each patient's repertoire. Repertoires from thirteen age-matched healthy donors in immuneACCESS were used as clonality controls. Here the immuneACCESS table is served through TCRdb, limited to in-frame sequences with V and J called. Missing clones are a known gap in these copies; in checked studies unresolved V genes cover under half, and the rest lacks a known reason. Clone size and the V and J calls come from that table; the DNA yielded D and trimming. In all, the sample holds some 19,000 clones, and about 85% of those were seen once. Clones ranked in the top ten supply roughly 5.7% of the sample.

Counted from cysteine to phenylalanine, this CDR3 has 16 amino acids. Left in the record is the CDR3 DNA by itself, 48 bases read in frame from the first base. The junction carries 16 bases between V and J, which are trimmed by 3 bases and 3 bases respectively. Based on the germline V gene, the CDR1 and CDR2 sequences are KGHSH and LQKENI. Recombination linked TRBV18 to TRBJ2-3, with TRBD1 tentatively as D gene (6 bases match). The receptor was isolated from a human donor with chronic lymphocytic leukemia. Specimen: PBMCs, collected before ibrutinib treatment. The nucleotide sequence reads TGTGCCAGCTCACCGAGAAACAGGGAAATAACAGATACGCAGTATTTT. This encodes CASSPRNREITDTQYF.